The clone carrying this TCR beta chain was counted once. Additional DNA sequences in this sample encode the identical CDR3. V dropped 3 bases and J dropped 3 bases, with 6 bases sitting between them. The CDR3 is 12 residues long. The germline V gene encodes CDR1 KGHSH and CDR2 LQKENI. This sample stems from a study of shared clonotypes between healthy human individuals. Clones were read by immunoSEQ multiplex PCR, and TCRdb kept only the in-frame ones, dropping some. The sample shows about 380,000 clones, around 96% of them seen only once. The clonotype was recovered from a man aged 30 to 45 in good health. Sequencing input: memory CD8+ T cells sorted from blood. As to subset: CD45RO+ cells pooled with CCR7-negative TemRA cells. The chain employs TRBV18 and TRBJ2-7; D remains unclear. CDR3 in amino acids: CASSPGLYEQYF. The DNA of the CDR3 is TGTGCCAGCTCACCTGGTCTCTACGAGCAGTACTTC. The full variable domain, rest sourced from reference TRBV18 and TRBJ2-7, is NAGVMQNPRHLVRRRGQEARLRCSPMKGHSHVYWYRQLPEEGLKFMVYLQKENIIDESGMPKERFSAEFPKEGPSILRIQQVVRGDSAAYFCASSPGLYEQYFGPGTRLTVT.